The present TCR beta chain was sequenced within a study of T cell responses to AZD1222 COVID-19 vaccine. Some clones are missing from TCRdb's copy, which holds only in-frame ones; the method was immunoSEQ multiplex PCR. The table has about 79,000 clones, about 84% seen once; the top ten hold about 20%. With 5 bases clipped from V and 1 base from J, the junction kept 4 bases outside the gene matches. This CDR3 spans 14 amino acids. Per the germline V gene, CDR1 is SGHTA and CDR2 is FQGNSA. The TCR sequence derives from an adult in good health. The sequencing used peripheral blood, collected on day 0 of AZD1222 vaccination. This chain links TRBV7-2 with TRBJ1-1, with 7 nucleotides matching TRBD1. The CDR3 loop reads CASSPRTGNTEAFF. DNA of the CDR3: TGTGCCAGCAGCCCCAGGACAGGGAACACTGAAGCTTTCTTT.